These 16 T cell receptor beta chains were sequenced from one sample in a study of blood T cell repertoires in COVID-19. Method: immunoSEQ multiplex PCR; TCRdb's copy keeps in-frame clones and lacks some. Altogether about 81,000 clones are present, more than 75% being singletons, with the ten largest covering around 7.2%. The sequencing sample was made of peripheral blood. All receptors come from a human donor in a cohort sampled during active COVID-19.

V is TRBV9 and J is TRBJ1-3, with a weak D call TRBD1 (5 bases). The CDR3 covers 18 residues. Germline CDR1 reads SGDLS; CDR2 reads YYNGEE. V gave up 1 base and J gave up 0 bases, with 17 bases separating them. Here the CDR3 reads CASSVSVTHGGSGNTIYF. The CDR3 DNA sequence: TGTGCCAGCAGCGTAAGCGTAACTCACGGGGGCTCTGGAAACACCATATATTTT.

V and J are TRBV5-6 and TRBJ1-2, with D unclear. This CDR3 has 13 residues. CDR1 is SGHDT and CDR2 is YYEEEE in the germline V gene. The V gene lost 4 bases and the J gene lost 4 bases, with 11 bases spanning the gap. The CDR3 coding sequence is TGTGCCAGCAGCCTCGACACGGTCTATGGCTACACCTTC. It translates to CASSLDTVYGYTF. The whole variable domain, filled in from reference TRBV5-6 and TRBJ1-2, reads DAGVTQSPTHLIKTRGQQVTLRCSPKSGHDTVSWYQQALGQGPQFIFQYYEEEERQRGNFPDRFSGHQFPNYSSELNVNALLLGDSALYLCASSLDTVYGYTFGSGTRLTVV.

To note about this clone: Additional DNA sequences in this sample encode the identical CDR3. The chain couples TRBV6-5 to TRBJ1-6; D possibly corresponds to TRBD1 (5 bases). Germline assignment: CDR1 MNHEY and CDR2 SVGAGI. V lost 8 bases and J lost 0, with 5 bases in between. The CDR3 is 13 amino acids. The DNA for the CDR3 is TGTGCCAGCCAGGGCTCCTATAATTCACCCCTCCACTTT. It specifies CASQGSYNSPLHF.

This sequence joins TRBV4-3 and TRBJ1-3; D unresolved. V was cut by 0 bases and J by 0 bases, with 12 bases left in between. CDR1 and CDR2 from the germline V gene are LGHNA and YSLEER. This CDR3 is built from 17 residues. The CDR3 coding sequence is TGCGCCAGCAGCCAAGAACGTTCTCGGTTCTCTGGAAACACCATATATTTT. The encoded protein is CASSQERSRFSGNTIYF.

V is TRBV24-1 and J is TRBJ1-2, with 9 bases that match TRBD1. V was pared by 12 bases and J by 6 bases, with 4 bases of the junction left unmatched. This CDR3 comprises 11 residues. The germline CDR1 and CDR2 sequences are KGHDR and SFDVKD. In nucleotides, the CDR3 is TGTGCCGGACAGGGGACTAATGGCTACACCTTC. Amino acid sequence: CAGQGTNGYTF.

The V call is TRBV13, the J call TRBJ1-1; 8 bases are shared with TRBD1. Germline lookup yields CDR1 PRHDT and CDR2 FYEKMQ (reference sequence). This CDR3 has 17 residues. Trimming took 7 bases from V and 0 from J; bases not matched to a gene: 13. The CDR3 protein is CASKGGDRSALNTEAFF. Written as DNA, the CDR3 is TGTGCCAGCAAGGGGGGGGACAGGTCGGCCTTGAACACTGAAGCTTTCTTT. The full variable domain, rest sourced from reference TRBV13 and TRBJ1-1, is AAGVIQSPRHLIKEKRETATLKCYPIPRHDTVYWYQQGPGQDPQFLISFYEKMQSDKGSIPDRFSAQQFSDYHSELNMSSLELGDSALYFCASKGGDRSALNTEAFFGQGTRLTVV.

This clone was counted many times. The chain employs TRBV10-2 and TRBJ1-3, with TRBD1 as a possible D gene (6 bases). The length of the CDR3 is 16 residues. Germline V gene data show CDR1 as WSHSY and CDR2 as SAAADI. V was cut by 6 bases and J by 2 bases, with 17 bases left in between. This chain's CDR3 is CASRNWGGQTGNTIYF. CDR3 DNA: TGCGCCAGCAGGAATTGGGGTGGACAGACTGGAAACACCATATATTTT.

The table lists this clone with a few counts. The V gene is TRBV4-1, the J gene TRBJ1-5; D is unresolved. The CDR3 sequence is 12 residues long. Germline CDR1 MGHRA, CDR2 YSYEKL. V was clipped by 0 bases and J by 9 bases, with 6 bases between them. The CDR3 DNA reads as TGCGCCAGCAGCCAAGACGTCGGGCCCCAGCATTTT. Protein: CASSQDVGPQHF.

This sequence joins TRBV10-3 and TRBJ2-1; 11 bases fit TRBD2. The V gene end was trimmed by 4 bases and the J gene end by 4 bases; junction bases not matched to a gene: 0. This CDR3 has 14 amino acids. Germline-derived CDR1 and CDR2 are ENHRY and SYGVKD. This CDR3 is CAISASGGYNEQFF. CDR3 DNA sequence: TGTGCCATCAGTGCTAGCGGGGGGTACAATGAGCAGTTCTTC.

This clone has just one count. V usage is TRBV9 and J usage is TRBJ1-2, with 11 bases lining up with TRBD1. Looked up from germline, CDR1 is SGDLS and CDR2 is YYNGEE. The junction had 5 bases not matched to a gene; V was cut back by 3 bases and J by 1 base. The CDR3 loop spans 16 amino acids. The CDR3 coding sequence is TGTGCCAGCAGCGCTTGGACAGGGGGCCTTAACTATGGCTACACCTTC. This translates into CASSAWTGGLNYGYTF.

This clone has just a few counts. CDR3 bases: TGTGCCAGCAGCGCCGAGGACAGGGGGTACTCATCCGAGCAGTACTTC. Translation gives CASSAEDRGYSSEQYF. The chain combines TRBV9 with TRBJ2-7; 10 positions agree with TRBD1. There are 16 residues in the CDR3. Trimming cost V 3 bases and J 6 bases; bases outside gene matches: 12. The germline CDR1 and CDR2 sequences are SGDLS and YYNGEE.

V is TRBV5-6 and J is TRBJ2-7; D may be TRBD2 (6 bases). Germline lookup yields CDR1 SGHDT and CDR2 YYEEEE. Trimming removed 4 bases at V and 1 base at J, with 12 bases between. The CDR3 has 14 amino acids. The CDR3 here is CASSPDGRSYEQYF. In nucleotides, the CDR3 is TGTGCCAGCAGCCCAGACGGGAGATCCTACGAGCAGTACTTC.

This chain uses TRBV4-3 with TRBJ2-7; TRBD1 is a possible D gene (6 bases). Trimming stripped 4 bases from V and 3 bases from J, with 19 bases between. CDR1 is LGHNA and CDR2 is YSLEER in the germline V gene. The CDR3 consists of 16 residues. The CDR3, as DNA: TGCGCCAGCAGCCCAGCAAAGGGGGTCCGGGACTACGAGCAGTACTTC. It encodes CASSPAKGVRDYEQYF.

The J gene is TRBJ1-2, the V gene TRBV10-3; unclear D gene. Germline CDR1 and CDR2: ENHRY and SYGVKD. V was trimmed by 0 bases and J by 7 bases, leaving 6 bases between them. The CDR3 contains 12 residues. The CDR3 region has the DNA TGTGCCATCAGTGAGTCCTACGGTGGCTACACCTTC. It specifies CAISESYGGYTF.

The genes are TRBV6-5 and TRBJ2-3; D gene unclear. CDR3 size: 12 residues. The V gene lost 7 bases and the J gene lost 6 bases, with 11 bases spanning the gap. The V gene's germline CDR1 is MNHEY and CDR2 SVGAGI. The CDR3 DNA is TGTGCCAGCAAAGACCCTAGGGATACGCAGTATTTT. As protein: CASKDPRDTQYF.

This rearrangement joins TRBV29-1 to TRBJ1-2, with D uncertain. Germline-derived CDR1 and CDR2 are SQVTM and ANQGSEA. The CDR3 has 12 residues. V dropped 4 bases and J dropped 2 bases, with 8 bases sitting between them. CDR3 nucleotide sequence: TGCAGCGTTGGGGCCGACAACTATGGCTACACCTTC. Translating it yields CSVGADNYGYTF.